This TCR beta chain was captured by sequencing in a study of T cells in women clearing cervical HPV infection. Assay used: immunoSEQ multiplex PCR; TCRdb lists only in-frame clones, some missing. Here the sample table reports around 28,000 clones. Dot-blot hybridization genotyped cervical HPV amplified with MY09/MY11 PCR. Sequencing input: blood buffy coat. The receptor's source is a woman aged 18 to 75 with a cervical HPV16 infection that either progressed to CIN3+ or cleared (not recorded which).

This chain's CDR3 is CASSVDPGGNGYTF. The covered CDR3 bases are TGTGCCAGCAGCGTAGACCCAGGGGGGAATGGC. This chain links TRBV9 with TRBJ1-2, with TRBD1 identical over 7 bases. With the read ending 3 residues before the CDR3 end, the germline J gene is used to fill in that end. The CDR3 has 14 amino acids. Looked up from germline, CDR1 is SGDLS and CDR2 is YYNGEE. Trimming at V came to 0 bases and at J to 6 bases, leaving 5 bases not matched to a gene.